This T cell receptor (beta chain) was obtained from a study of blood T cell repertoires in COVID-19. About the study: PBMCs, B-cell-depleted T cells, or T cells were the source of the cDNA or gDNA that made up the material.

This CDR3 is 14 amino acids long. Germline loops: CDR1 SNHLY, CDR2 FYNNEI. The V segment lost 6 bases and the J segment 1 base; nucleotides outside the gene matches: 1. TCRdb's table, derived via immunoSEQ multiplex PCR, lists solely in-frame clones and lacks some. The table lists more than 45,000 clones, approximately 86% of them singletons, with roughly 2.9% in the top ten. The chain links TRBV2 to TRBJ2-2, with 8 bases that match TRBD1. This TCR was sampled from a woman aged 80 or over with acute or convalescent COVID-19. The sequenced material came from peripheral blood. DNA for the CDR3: TGTGCCAGCAGAGGACAGGGGAACACCGGGGAGCTGTTTTTT. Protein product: CASRGQGNTGELFF.